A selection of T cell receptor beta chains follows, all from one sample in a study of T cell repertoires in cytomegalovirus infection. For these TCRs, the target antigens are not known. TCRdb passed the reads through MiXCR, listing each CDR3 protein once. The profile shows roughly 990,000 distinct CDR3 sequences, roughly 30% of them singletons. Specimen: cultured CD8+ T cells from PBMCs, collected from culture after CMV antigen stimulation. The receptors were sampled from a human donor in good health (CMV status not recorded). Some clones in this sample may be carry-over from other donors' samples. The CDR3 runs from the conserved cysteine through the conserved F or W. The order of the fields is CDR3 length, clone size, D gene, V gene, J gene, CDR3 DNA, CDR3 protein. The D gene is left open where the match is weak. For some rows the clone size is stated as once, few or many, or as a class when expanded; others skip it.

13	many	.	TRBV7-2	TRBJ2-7	TGTGCCAGCAGCCCGATGGGCCCTTACGAGCAGTACTTC	CASSPMGPYEQYF
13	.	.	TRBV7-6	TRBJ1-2	TGTGCCAGTCGCCTCAGGTCTAACTATGGCTACACCTTC	CASRLRSNYGYTF
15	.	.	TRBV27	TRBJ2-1	TGTGCCAGCAGTTTCCACAGGGCTTCCTACAATGAGCAGTTCTTC	CASSFHRASYNEQFF
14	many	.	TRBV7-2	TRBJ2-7	TGTGCCAGCAGCATTGACAGAGCCTCCTACGAGCAGTACTTC	CASSIDRASYEQYF
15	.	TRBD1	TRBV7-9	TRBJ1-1	TGTGCCAGCAGCAGCGACAGGGGGCCTAGCACTGAAGCTTTCTTT	CASSSDRGPSTEAFF
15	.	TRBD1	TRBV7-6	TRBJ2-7	TGTGCCAGCAGCCAAGAACCGGGACAGATCTACGAGCAGTACTTC	CASSQEPGQIYEQYF
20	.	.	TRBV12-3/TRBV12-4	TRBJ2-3	TGTGCCAGCAGTTTTTCCGTCTTGGCCTTAGCGGAAACTAGCACAGATACGCAGTATTTT	CASSFSVLALAETSTDTQYF
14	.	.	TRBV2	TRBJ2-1	TGTGCCAGCAGTCCCCGGGACGGGCCACATGAGCAGTTCTTC	CASSPRDGPHEQFF
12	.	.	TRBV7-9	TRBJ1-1	TGTGCCAGCAGCTTAGTTGCAGATGAAGCTTTCTTT	CASSLVADEAFF
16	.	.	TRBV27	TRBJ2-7	TGTGCCAGCAGTTTATCCGGGGGTTTTAGCTCCTACGAGCAGTACTTC	CASSLSGGFSSYEQYF
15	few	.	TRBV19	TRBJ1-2	TGTGCCAGTAGAATTGCCGGACTGAGTAACTATGGCTACACCTTC	CASRIAGLSNYGYTF
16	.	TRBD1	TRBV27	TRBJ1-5	TGTGCCAGCAGCCTCCTAGGGACAGGGGGCTATCAGCCCCAGCATTTT	CASSLLGTGGYQPQHF
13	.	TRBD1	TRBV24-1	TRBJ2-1	TGTGCCACCCAGGGGGCCGGCTACAATGAGCAGTTCTTC	CATQGAGYNEQFF
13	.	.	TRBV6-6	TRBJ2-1	TGTGCCAGCAGCCCCCCTCTGAGCGACGAGCAGTTCTTC	CASSPPLSDEQFF
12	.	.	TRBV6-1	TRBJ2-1	TGTGCCACCACGGGGGCCGGGAATGAGCAGTTCTTC	CATTGAGNEQFF
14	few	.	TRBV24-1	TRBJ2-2	TGTGCCACCAGTGCTGTAGACGACACCGGGGAGCTGTTTTTT	CATSAVDDTGELFF
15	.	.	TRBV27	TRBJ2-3	TGTGCCAGCACGGCCAATCGACCCCCTACAGATACGCAGTATTTT	CASTANRPPTDTQYF
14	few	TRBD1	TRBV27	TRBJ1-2	TGTGCCAGCAGTCACCAGGGGGCCCGCTATGGCTACACCTTC	CASSHQGARYGYTF
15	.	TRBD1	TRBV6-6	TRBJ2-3	TGTGCCAGCAGTTCGACAGGGTTTAGCACAGATACGCAGTATTTT	CASSSTGFSTDTQYF
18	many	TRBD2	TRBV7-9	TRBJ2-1	TGTGCCAGCAGCTTTTTGTCTCGGCGGGGGGGTACTTACAATGAGCAGTTCTTC	CASSFLSRRGGTYNEQFF
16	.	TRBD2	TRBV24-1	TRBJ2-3	TGTGCCACCAGTCGGGCTAGCGGGGCTTACACAGATACGCAGTATTTT	CATSRASGAYTDTQYF